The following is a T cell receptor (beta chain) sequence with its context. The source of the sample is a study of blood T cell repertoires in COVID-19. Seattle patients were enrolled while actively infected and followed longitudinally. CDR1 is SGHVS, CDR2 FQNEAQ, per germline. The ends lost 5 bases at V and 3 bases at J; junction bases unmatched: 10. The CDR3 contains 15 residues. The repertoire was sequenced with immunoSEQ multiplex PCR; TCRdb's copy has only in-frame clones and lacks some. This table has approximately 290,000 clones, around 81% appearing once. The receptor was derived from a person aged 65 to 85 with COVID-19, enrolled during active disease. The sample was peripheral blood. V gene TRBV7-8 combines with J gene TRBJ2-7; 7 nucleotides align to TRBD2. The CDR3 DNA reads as TGTGCCAGCAGCCCACCGGGGGGAACCTACTACGAGCAGTACTTC. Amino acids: CASSPPGGTYYEQYF.